Below, 22 T cell receptor beta chains from the same sample are listed, as sequenced in a study of Ad26.COV2.S vaccination and SARS-CoV-2 variants. Method: immunoSEQ multiplex PCR; TCRdb's copy keeps in-frame clones and lacks some. There are hundreds of thousands of clones in the sample; roughly 91% occur only once, and approximately 5% lies in the top ten. Specified treatment: about 20 received Ad26.COV2.S at low or high dose, single or two shots; about five received placebo; per-sample allocation not given. Samples analyzed were those drawn on day 63 after the first vaccine or placebo injection. Here the sequenced sample was peripheral blood, taken in a trial of Ad26.COV2.S vaccine versus placebo. These receptors were collected from a person between 18 and 65 years old who received the Ad26.COV2.S COVID-19 vaccine or a placebo.

The chain couples TRBV14 to TRBJ1-1, with a tentative D call TRBD1 (6 bases). CDR1 is SGHDN, CDR2 FVKESK, per germline. The CDR3 contains 13 residues. Trimming cost V 4 bases and J 6 bases, with 12 bases left between them. CDR3 nucleotide sequence: TGTGCCAGCAGCCTCAGGGGTACCCCTGAAGCTTTCTTT. Its translation: CASSLRGTPEAFF. The full variable domain, with the rest looked up from reference TRBV14 and TRBJ1-1, is EAGVTQFPSHSVIEKGQTVTLRCDPISGHDNLYWYRRVMGKEIKFLLHFVKESKQDESGMPNNRFLAERTGGTYSTLKVQPAELEDSGVYFCASSLRGTPEAFFGQGTRLTVV.

The chain carries TRBV9 and TRBJ2-2, with 9 bases fitting TRBD2. The germline V gene encodes CDR1 SGDLS and CDR2 YYNGEE. CDR3 size: 15 residues. The V segment lost 4 bases and the J segment 4 bases; nucleotides outside the gene matches: 5. This chain's CDR3 is CASSPSGGLTGELFF. In DNA, the CDR3 is TGTGCCAGCAGCCCGAGCGGGGGGCTCACCGGGGAGCTGTTTTTT.

The J gene is TRBJ2-5, the V gene TRBV7-9; 7 bases map to TRBD2. Per germline, CDR1 SEHNR and CDR2 FQNEAQ (reference sequence). CDR3 size: 14 residues. After removal of 4 bases from V and 2 bases from J, the junction contained 4 bases not matched to a gene. The DNA of the CDR3 is TGTGCCAGCAGCTCCCCGGGAGGACAAGAGACCCAGTACTTC. It specifies CASSSPGGQETQYF.

This clone has just a few counts. The chain combines TRBV19 with TRBJ2-7; D is possibly TRBD1 (5 bases). There are 13 residues in the CDR3. The V gene lost 4 bases and the J gene lost 3 bases, with 10 bases spanning the gap. Germline values: CDR1 LNHDA, CDR2 SQIVND (reference sequence). The CDR3 region has the DNA TGTGCCAGTAGTAGCGCCGACAGCTACGAGCAGTACTTC. This codes for CASSSADSYEQYF.

This chain joins TRBV5-5 and TRBJ1-1; perhaps TRBD1 as D (5 bases). The germline V gene has CDR1 SGHKS and CDR2 YYEKEE (reference sequence). The CDR3 spans 15 residues. V was pared by 4 bases and J by 5 bases, with 18 bases between. The CDR3 nucleotides read TGTGCCAGCAGCCCCCGTGGGCAGGGCGGTACTGAAGCTTTCTTT. It specifies CASSPRGQGGTEAFF.

This rearrangement joins TRBV7-2 to TRBJ2-7; TRBD1 is a possible D gene (7 bases). Trimming stripped 2 bases from V and 2 bases from J, with 13 bases between. Germline CDR1 SGHTA, CDR2 FQGNSA. CDR3 length equals 15 residues. The DNA of the CDR3 is TGTGCCAGCAGCTTACAGGCGGGACAGACCTACGAGCAGTACTTC. This translates into CASSLQAGQTYEQYF.

This chain connects TRBV3-1 (or the pseudogene TRBV3-2) to TRBJ1-1; D is unresolved. Germline V gene sequence: CDR1 LGHDT, CDR2 YNNKEL (reference sequence). This CDR3 has 15 residues. V was trimmed by 3 bases and J by 1 base, leaving 12 bases between them. CDR3 nucleotides: TGTGCCAGCAGCCAGGGAGTTGGGAAGAACACTGAAGCTTTCTTT. This encodes CASSQGVGKNTEAFF.

About this clone itself: The sample carries other DNA sequences with the same CDR3. The chain combines TRBV11-2 with TRBJ2-7; TRBD1 is a possible D gene (5 bases). The CDR3 runs 13 residues. Looked up from germline, CDR1 is SGHAT and CDR2 is FQNNGV. Trimming cost V 5 bases and J 7 bases, with 15 bases left between them. The CDR3 protein is CASSVDRNYEQYF. CDR3 in DNA: TGTGCCAGCAGCGTCGACAGAAACTATGAGCAGTACTTC.

The CDR3 sequence: CASSFVGGPQETQYF. CDR3 sequence (DNA): TGCGCCAGCAGTTTCGTCGGGGGGCCCCAAGAGACCCAGTACTTC. The chain couples TRBV5-1 to TRBJ2-5, with a weak D call TRBD2 (7 bases). With 5 bases removed from V and 1 base from J, the gap between germline ends came to 15 bases. This CDR3 has 15 amino acids. CDR1 is SGHRS and CDR2 is YFSETQ in the germline V gene.

In its sample, this clone was seen a few times. The chain carries TRBV7-8 and TRBJ1-1; the match to TRBD1 covers 7 bases. CDR1 and CDR2 (germline): SGHVS, FQNEAQ. This CDR3 spans 15 amino acids. V trimming: 1 base; J trimming: 2 bases; junction bases outside the gene matches: 4. The CDR3 region is CASSLEQGTNTEAFF. The CDR3 nucleotides read TGTGCCAGCAGCTTAGAACAGGGGACCAACACTGAAGCTTTCTTT.

The chain combines TRBV5-1 with TRBJ1-6; D is uncertain. Germline CDR1 reads SGHRS; CDR2 reads YFSETQ. This CDR3 is built from 14 residues. The germline V and J ends were trimmed by 0 bases and 8 bases, with 9 bases remaining between them. The CDR3 spells CASSLVGNDSPLHF. The CDR3 DNA sequence: TGCGCCAGCAGCTTGGTCGGAAATGATTCACCCCTCCACTTT.

V and J are TRBV27 and TRBJ2-7; the D gene is possibly TRBD1 (5 bases). The CDR3 length is 17 residues. The germline V gene has CDR1 MNHEY and CDR2 SMNVEV (reference sequence). V was pared by 2 bases and J by 4 bases, with 21 bases between. The CDR3 reads CASSLRAPGAHGYEQYF. CDR3 in DNA: TGTGCCAGCAGTTTACGGGCTCCTGGGGCCCACGGATACGAGCAGTACTTC.

The chain recombines TRBV7-2 with TRBJ2-7; 12 nucleotides line up with TRBD2. Trimming removed 5 bases from V and 5 bases from J; junction bases left unmatched: 7. The CDR3 consists of 15 residues. Germline assignment: CDR1 SGHTA and CDR2 FQGNSA. DNA for the CDR3: TGTGCCAGCAGCCCGGTCTGGACTAGCGGGAACGAGCAGTACTTC. Amino acid sequence: CASSPVWTSGNEQYF.

The genes are TRBV7-2 and TRBJ2-1, with 8 positions matching TRBD1. Trimming at V came to 1 base and at J to 2 bases, leaving 1 base not matched to a gene. Germline values: CDR1 SGHTA, CDR2 FQGNSA. This CDR3 region has 15 residues. The CDR3 here is CASSLDRGTYNEQFF. The CDR3 bases are TGTGCCAGCAGCTTAGACAGGGGGACCTACAATGAGCAGTTCTTC.

The chain links TRBV10-3 to TRBJ2-5; D gene ambiguous. The germline gives CDR1 ENHRY, CDR2 SYGVKD. The V end lost 4 bases, the J end lost 1 base, and 10 bases lay between the germline ends. This CDR3 has 14 residues. CDR3 sequence reads: CAISGRQPQETQYF. The CDR3 bases are TGTGCCATCAGTGGCCGACAACCCCAAGAGACCCAGTACTTC.

This chain connects TRBV21-1 to TRBJ2-7; the D call in the table, TRBD2, was not verified against the DNA. TRBV21-1 is labeled a pseudogene. CDR3 length: 14 residues. The CDR3 region is CASSKHRGSYEQYF. CDR3 DNA sequence: TGTGCCAGCAGCAAACACCGGGGGTCCTACGAGCAGTACTTC.

The genes are TRBV19 and TRBJ2-5, with D uncertain. V was cut by 2 bases and J by 5 bases, with 12 bases left in between. The CDR3 is 14 amino acids. Germline-derived CDR1 and CDR2 are LNHDA and SQIVND (reference sequence). The CDR3 loop is CASSINLEKETQYF. DNA for the CDR3: TGTGCCAGTAGTATAAATCTAGAGAAGGAGACCCAGTACTTC.

J is TRBJ2-1 and V is TRBV29-1; 11 bases map to TRBD2. Germline CDR1 and CDR2: SQVTM and ANQGSEA. Losses at the gene ends were 5 bases for V and 8 bases for J; bases not matched to a gene: 14. This CDR3 contains 16 residues. The CDR3: CSVIRVAGGWNDEQFF. The CDR3 DNA is TGCAGCGTTATAAGGGTAGCGGGGGGGTGGAACGATGAGCAGTTCTTC.

A word on this clone: Compared with germline, one end of the junction differs, possibly owing to a read error. V is TRBV18 and J is TRBJ1-1, with no clear D. The CDR3 has 15 residues. Germline assignment: CDR1 KGHSH and CDR2 LQKENI. The CDR3 region is CASSPEVGVKTEAFF. In DNA form, the CDR3 reads TGTGCCAGCTCACCAGAGGTTGGGGTGAAAACTGAAGCTTTCTTT.

The gene calls are TRBV19 and TRBJ2-3; TRBD1 aligns across 9 bases. The CDR3 runs to 14 residues. The germline gives CDR1 LNHDA, CDR2 SQIVND (reference sequence). Losses at the gene ends were 6 bases for V and 9 bases for J; bases not matched to a gene: 10. The CDR3 DNA is TGTGCCAGTAGGAACCTATACGGACAGGGGACGCAGTATTTT. This encodes CASRNLYGQGTQYF.

The chain carries TRBV9 and TRBJ2-5; 11 bases fit TRBD2. Per the germline V gene, CDR1 is SGDLS and CDR2 is YYNGEE. The V gene end was trimmed by 0 bases and the J gene end by 5 bases; junction bases not matched to a gene: 9. The CDR3 contains 17 residues. The CDR3 spells CASSVGSSGGAGETQYF. The CDR3 DNA reads TGTGCCAGCAGCGTAGGAAGTAGCGGGGGGGCAGGGGAGACCCAGTACTTC.

This clone came up a few times. The chain recombines TRBV5-6 with TRBJ2-5; 14 positions match TRBD2. V shed 4 bases and J 13 bases; nucleotides not matched to a gene: 9. Germline assignment: CDR1 SGHDT and CDR2 YYEEEE. This CDR3 comprises 14 residues. CDR3 protein: CASSPGTSGGIAYF. The CDR3 region has the DNA TGTGCCAGCAGCCCCGGGACTAGCGGGGGAATAGCGTACTTC.